Shown below are 21 T cell receptor beta chains from a single sample sequenced in a study of blood T cell repertoires in COVID-19. Measured with immunoSEQ multiplex PCR; TCRdb has only the in-frame clones, and not every one. Of roughly 290,000 clones listed, roughly 89% are singletons. The sequenced sample consisted of peripheral blood. These receptor sequences come from a man aged 30 to 39 with acute or convalescent COVID-19.

This clone was observed a handful of times. V is TRBV19 and J is TRBJ1-5, with 9 positions matching TRBD1. The length of the CDR3 is 13 residues. Germline assignment: CDR1 LNHDA and CDR2 SQIVND (reference sequence). The J segment lost 6 bases and the V segment lost 5 bases, leaving 2 bases of the junction unmatched. Written as DNA, the CDR3 is TGTGCCAGTAGTGGGACAGGGAGTCAGCCCCAGCATTTT. It codes for CASSGTGSQPQHF.

The V and J genes are TRBV28 and TRBJ1-5; weak D call: TRBD1 (5 bases). This CDR3 contains 15 residues. V dropped 7 bases and J dropped 2 bases, with 15 bases sitting between them. From germline, CDR1 is MDHEN and CDR2 SYDVKM. The CDR3, as DNA: TGTGCCAGCACCCAACGGGGGAAGGGCAATCAGCCCCAGCATTTT. Translating gives CASTQRGKGNQPQHF.

The genes are TRBV7-9 and TRBJ2-5; 7 nucleotides line up with TRBD2. The CDR3 is made up of 14 amino acids. Germline V gene sequence: CDR1 SEHNR, CDR2 FQNEAQ (reference sequence). Trimming cost V 0 bases and J 2 bases; bases outside gene matches: 0. This CDR3 is CASSLAGGQETQYF. The CDR3 DNA follows: TGTGCCAGCAGCTTAGCGGGAGGGCAAGAGACCCAGTACTTC. Full variable domain (rest looked up from reference TRBV7-9 and TRBJ2-5): DTGVSQNPRHKITKRGQNVTFRCDPISEHNRLYWYRQTLGQGPEFLTYFQNEAQLEKSRLLSDRFSAERPKGSFSTLEIQRTEQGDSAMYLCASSLAGGQETQYFGPGTRLLVL.

The chain combines TRBV11-2 with TRBJ2-1; 7 bases match TRBD2. V lost 3 bases to trimming and J lost 1 base; unmatched junction nucleotides: 3. The germline gives CDR1 SGHAT, CDR2 FQNNGV. The CDR3 is 15 residues long. The CDR3 bases are TGTGCCAGCAGCTTCGGGAGGAAATCCTACAATGAGCAGTTCTTC. Encoded protein: CASSFGRKSYNEQFF.

This chain links TRBV6-6 with TRBJ1-1; TRBD1 aligns across 8 bases. CDR1 MNHNY and CDR2 SVGAGI come from the germline V gene (reference sequence). Trimming took 5 bases from V and 3 from J; bases not matched to a gene: 11. This CDR3 is built from 16 residues. The CDR3 here is CASSTGGLVRDTEAFF. The CDR3 DNA reads TGTGCCAGCAGTACAGGGGGGCTAGTACGTGACACTGAAGCTTTCTTT.

This clone was observed a single time. This chain links TRBV24-1 with TRBJ1-2; TRBD1 matches 7 bases. V gave up 7 bases and J gave up 8 bases; unmatched junction bases: 6. The germline gives CDR1 KGHDR, CDR2 SFDVKD. The CDR3 spans 12 residues. The CDR3 sequence is CATSGQEGGYTF. The CDR3 DNA reads as TGTGCCACCAGCGGACAGGAAGGAGGCTACACCTTC.

The chain uses TRBV19 and TRBJ2-3, with D perhaps matching TRBD1 (5 bases). The V gene lost 3 bases and the J gene lost 2 bases, with 12 bases spanning the gap. Germline values: CDR1 LNHDA, CDR2 SQIVND (reference sequence). The CDR3 loop spans 15 amino acids. The CDR3 sequence is CASSIPGHNTDTQYF. CDR3 nucleotides: TGTGCCAGTAGTATCCCCGGACACAACACAGATACGCAGTATTTT. Full variable domain (outside the CDR3, taken from reference TRBV19 and TRBJ2-3): DGGITQSPKYLFRKEGQNVTLSCEQNLNHDAMYWYRQDPGQGLRLIYYSQIVNDFQKGDIAEGYSVSREKKESFPLTVTSAQKNPTAFYLCASSIPGHNTDTQYFGPGTRLTVL.

The CDR3 region has the DNA TGTGCCAGCAGTCCGGGTAACAGGGCAACTGAAGCTTTCTTT. This translates into CASSPGNRATEAFF. The chain employs TRBV28 and TRBJ1-1; D is possibly TRBD1 (6 bases). This CDR3 spans 14 amino acids. Trimming stripped 5 bases from V and 5 bases from J, with 15 bases between. Looked up from germline, CDR1 is MDHEN and CDR2 is SYDVKM.

This clone was detected once. The chain has TRBV29-1 and TRBJ2-3; 10 bases are a match to TRBD2. Germline V CDR1 and CDR2: SQVTM, ANQGSEA. CDR3 length: 13 residues. V trimming: 4 bases; J trimming: 4 bases; junction bases outside the gene matches: 2. In DNA form, the CDR3 reads TGCAGCGTTGGGAGCGGGAGGGCAGATACGCAGTATTTT. Translation: CSVGSGRADTQYF.

The chain is built from TRBV5-6 and TRBJ2-1; the D gene is possibly TRBD1 (6 bases). The germline V gene has CDR1 SGHDT and CDR2 YYEEEE. V dropped 2 bases and J dropped 0 bases, with 18 bases sitting between them. The CDR3 is 18 residues long. In DNA form, the CDR3 reads TGTGCCAGCAGCTTAGACAGGTTCCCCCTCAGCTCCTACAATGAGCAGTTCTTC. This sequence encodes CASSLDRFPLSSYNEQFF.

This rearrangement joins TRBV5-1 to TRBJ1-4; D uncertain. CDR1 and CDR2 (germline): SGHRS, YFSETQ. There are 15 residues in the CDR3. Trimming shortened V by 0 bases and J by 0 bases, and 6 bases separated the two germline ends. The CDR3 DNA follows: TGCGCCAGCAGCTTGGGGCAGGCAACTAATGAAAAACTGTTTTTT. It is translated as CASSLGQATNEKLFF.

The genes are TRBV24-1 and TRBJ2-7, with 8 bases aligning to TRBD1. Germline assignment: CDR1 KGHDR and CDR2 SFDVKD. The CDR3 covers 19 residues. Trimming removed 7 bases from V and 4 bases from J; junction bases left unmatched: 23. CDR3 loop: CATSPIQPGQAFYVYEQYF. CDR3 DNA sequence: TGTGCCACCAGCCCCATTCAACCGGGACAGGCGTTCTATGTTTACGAGCAGTACTTC.

The rearrangement uses TRBV6-7 and TRBJ2-7; D may be TRBD2 (5 bases). TRBV6-7 is marked as an open reading frame, function uncertain. V gave up 1 base and J gave up 2 bases, with 12 bases separating them. CDR3 length: 15 amino acids. CDR3 sequence (DNA): TGTGCCAGCAGTTACTTAGACCCCGGGACCTACGAGCAGTACTTC. It translates to CASSYLDPGTYEQYF.

This clone occurred once. This chain links TRBV6-5 with TRBJ1-6; D unclear. The germline gives CDR1 MNHEY, CDR2 SVGAGI. V was pared by 10 bases and J by 0 bases, with 10 bases between. The CDR3 totals 14 residues. CDR3 in amino acids: CAIDMSSYNSPLHF. CDR3 bases: TGTGCCATAGACATGAGCTCCTATAATTCACCCCTCCACTTT.

This sequence joins TRBV6-5 and TRBJ1-6, with D unclear. The CDR3 loop spans 15 amino acids. The V gene lost 7 bases and the J gene lost 6 bases, with 16 bases spanning the gap. Looked up from germline, CDR1 is MNHEY and CDR2 is SVGAGI. The CDR3, as DNA: TGTGCCAGCACTGTTCCGGGAAGGGCTAATTCACCCCTCCACTTT. Translated, it gives CASTVPGRANSPLHF.

This CDR3 reads CASSHPPGATMGYTF. CDR3 nucleotides: TGTGCCAGCAGCCACCCTCCCGGCGCCACTATGGGCTACACCTTC. The chain links TRBV3-1 (or the pseudogene TRBV3-2) to TRBJ1-2; D remains unclear. Per the germline V gene, CDR1 is LGHDT and CDR2 is YNNKEL (reference sequence). With 3 bases removed from V and 8 bases from J, the gap between germline ends came to 19 bases. The CDR3 runs 15 residues.

This clone was observed a few times. V is TRBV19 and J is TRBJ1-1, with D maybe TRBD1 (6 bases). Trimming cost V 5 bases and J 3 bases, with 16 bases left between them. In germline, CDR1 is LNHDA, CDR2 SQIVND (reference sequence). This CDR3 has 15 amino acids. In DNA, the CDR3 is TGTGCCAGTAGTTTCAACAGGGATGGGGACACTGAAGCTTTCTTT. Translation: CASSFNRDGDTEAFF.

This chain joins TRBV28 and TRBJ2-2; 10 bases map to TRBD1. The CDR3 spans 16 residues. With V trimmed by 6 bases and J by 4 bases, 8 bases remained unmatched. Germline V gene data show CDR1 as MDHEN and CDR2 as SYDVKM. The CDR3 DNA is TGTGCCAGCAGATCGCATAGGACAGGGGGCACCGGGGAGCTGTTTTTT. This gives the protein CASRSHRTGGTGELFF.

Ten or more counts support this clone. The germline gene is not matched at one end of the junction; a read error may be the cause. The chain uses TRBV7-9 and TRBJ1-1, with D possibly being TRBD1 (5 bases). CDR1 and CDR2 from the germline V gene are SEHNR and FQNEAQ (reference sequence). The CDR3 consists of 11 residues. CDR3: CASSLAQGASF. In DNA form, the CDR3 reads TGTGCCAGCAGCTTAGCGCAAGGGGCCTCATTT.

This clone appeared once. V usage is TRBV3-1 (or the pseudogene TRBV3-2) and J usage is TRBJ2-7; 10 bases are shared with TRBD2. Trimming took 0 bases from V and 5 from J; bases not matched to a gene: 13. CDR1 and CDR2 (germline): LGHDT, YNNKEL (reference sequence). CDR3 length: 18 residues. This chain's CDR3 is CASSQDGEREGPIHEQYF. DNA for the CDR3: TGTGCCAGCAGCCAAGATGGGGAGCGGGAGGGCCCCATCCACGAGCAGTACTTC.

V and J are TRBV5-6 and TRBJ2-1; 9 nucleotides agree with TRBD2. CDR3 length: 17 amino acids. V lost 1 base, J lost 5 bases, and 10 bases stayed unmatched. In germline, CDR1 is SGHDT, CDR2 YYEEEE. The CDR3 sequence is CASSLPSGKTDNNEQFF. CDR3 coding DNA: TGTGCCAGCAGCTTGCCTAGCGGGAAGACCGATAACAATGAGCAGTTCTTC.